This T cell receptor beta chain is drawn from a study of early T cells in non-severe SARS-CoV-2 infection. The length of the CDR3 is 12 residues. Germline CDR1 reads KGHSH; CDR2 reads LQKENI. With 5 bases removed from V and 8 bases from J, the gap between germline ends came to 12 bases. TCRdb used MiXCR to reprocess the 5' RACE reads, holding one entry per CDR3 protein. The sample shows about 31,000 distinct CDR3 sequences, approximately 7.1% of them seen only once. This clonotype turned up a few times. The chain links TRBV18 to TRBJ1-1; TRBD1 is a possible D gene (5 bases). This receptor was identified in an adult who was a healthcare worker with PCR-confirmed SARS-CoV-2 infection or an uninfected control (not recorded which). Sample: whole blood, taken at baseline. Here the CDR3 DNA reads TGTGCCAGCTCAACGGGGGGATGGGAAGCTTTCTTT. It translates to CASSTGGWEAFF.